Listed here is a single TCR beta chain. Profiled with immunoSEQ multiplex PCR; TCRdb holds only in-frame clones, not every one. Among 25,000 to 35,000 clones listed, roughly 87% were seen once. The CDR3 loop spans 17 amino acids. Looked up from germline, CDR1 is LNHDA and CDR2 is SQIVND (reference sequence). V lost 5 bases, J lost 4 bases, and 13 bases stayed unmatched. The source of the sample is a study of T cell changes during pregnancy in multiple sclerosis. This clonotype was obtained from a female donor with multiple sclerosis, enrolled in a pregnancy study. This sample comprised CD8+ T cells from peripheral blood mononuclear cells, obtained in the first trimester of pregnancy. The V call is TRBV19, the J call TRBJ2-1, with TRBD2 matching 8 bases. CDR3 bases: TGTGCCAGTAGTCCACCGGGGGTTAGCGGGGATTACAATGAGCAGTTCTTC. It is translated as CASSPPGVSGDYNEQFF.